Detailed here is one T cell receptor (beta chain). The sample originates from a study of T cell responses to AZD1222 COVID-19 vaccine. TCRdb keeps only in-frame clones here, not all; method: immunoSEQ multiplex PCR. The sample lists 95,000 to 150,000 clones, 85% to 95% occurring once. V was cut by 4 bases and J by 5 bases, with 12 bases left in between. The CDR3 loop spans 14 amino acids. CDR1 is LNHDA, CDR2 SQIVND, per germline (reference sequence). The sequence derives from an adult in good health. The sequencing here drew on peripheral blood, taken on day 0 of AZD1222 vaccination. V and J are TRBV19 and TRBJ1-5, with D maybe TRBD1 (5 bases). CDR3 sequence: CASSTPTAYQPQHF. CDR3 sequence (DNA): TGTGCCAGTAGTACCCCGACAGCTTATCAGCCCCAGCATTTT.